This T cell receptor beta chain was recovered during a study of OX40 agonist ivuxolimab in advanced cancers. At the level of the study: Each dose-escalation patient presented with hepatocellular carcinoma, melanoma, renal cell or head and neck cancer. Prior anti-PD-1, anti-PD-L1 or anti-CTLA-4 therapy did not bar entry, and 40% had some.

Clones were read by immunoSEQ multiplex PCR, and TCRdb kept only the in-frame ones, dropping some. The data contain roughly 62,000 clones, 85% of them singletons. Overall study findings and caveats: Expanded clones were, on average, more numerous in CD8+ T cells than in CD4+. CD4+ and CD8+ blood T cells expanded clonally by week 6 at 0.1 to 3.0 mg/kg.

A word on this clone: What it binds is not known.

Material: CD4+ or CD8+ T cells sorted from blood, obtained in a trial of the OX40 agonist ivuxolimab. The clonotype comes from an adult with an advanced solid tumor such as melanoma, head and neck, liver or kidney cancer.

CDR3: CASSYPGGRPQHF. Here the CDR3 DNA reads TGTGCCAGCAGTTACCCAGGGGGTCGGCCCCAGCATTTT. The chain joins TRBV6-6 to TRBJ1-5; 7 nucleotides match TRBD1. The CDR3 length is 13 residues. J lost 9 bases, V lost 2 bases, and 4 bases had no gene match. Germline V gene sequence: CDR1 MNHNY, CDR2 SVGAGI (reference sequence).